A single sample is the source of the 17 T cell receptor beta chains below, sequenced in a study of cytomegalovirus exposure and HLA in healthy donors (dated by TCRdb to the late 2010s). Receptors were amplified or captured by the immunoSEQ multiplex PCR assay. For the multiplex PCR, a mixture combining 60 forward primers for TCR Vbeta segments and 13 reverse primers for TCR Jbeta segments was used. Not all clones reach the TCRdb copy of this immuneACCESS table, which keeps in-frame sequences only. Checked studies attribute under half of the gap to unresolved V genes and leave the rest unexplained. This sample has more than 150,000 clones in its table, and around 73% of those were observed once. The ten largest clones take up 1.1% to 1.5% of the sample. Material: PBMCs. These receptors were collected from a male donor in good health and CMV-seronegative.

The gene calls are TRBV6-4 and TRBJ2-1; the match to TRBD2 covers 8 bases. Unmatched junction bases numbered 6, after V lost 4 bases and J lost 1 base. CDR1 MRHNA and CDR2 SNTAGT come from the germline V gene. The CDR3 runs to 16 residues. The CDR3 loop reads CASSVLAGGSYNEQFF. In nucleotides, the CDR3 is TGTGCCAGCAGTGTGCTCGCGGGAGGTTCCTACAATGAGCAGTTCTTC.

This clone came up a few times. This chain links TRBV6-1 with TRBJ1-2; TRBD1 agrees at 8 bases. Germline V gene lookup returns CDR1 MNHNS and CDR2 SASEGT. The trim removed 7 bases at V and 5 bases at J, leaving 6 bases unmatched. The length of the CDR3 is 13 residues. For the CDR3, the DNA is TGTGCCAGCACTCCGGACAGGGTGTATGGCTACACCTTC. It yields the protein CASTPDRVYGYTF.

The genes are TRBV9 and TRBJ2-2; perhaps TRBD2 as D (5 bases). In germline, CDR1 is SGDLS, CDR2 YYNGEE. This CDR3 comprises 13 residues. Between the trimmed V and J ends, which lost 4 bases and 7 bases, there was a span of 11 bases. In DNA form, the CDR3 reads TGTGCCAGCAGCCCTAGCTGGAGCGGGGAGCTGTTTTTT. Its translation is CASSPSWSGELFF.

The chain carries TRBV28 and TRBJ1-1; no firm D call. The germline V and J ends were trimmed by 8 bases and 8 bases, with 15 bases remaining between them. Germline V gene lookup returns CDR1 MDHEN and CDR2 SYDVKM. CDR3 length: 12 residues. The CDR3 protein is CASAPPRSEAFF. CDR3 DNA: TGTGCCAGCGCCCCCCCACGGTCCGAAGCTTTCTTT.

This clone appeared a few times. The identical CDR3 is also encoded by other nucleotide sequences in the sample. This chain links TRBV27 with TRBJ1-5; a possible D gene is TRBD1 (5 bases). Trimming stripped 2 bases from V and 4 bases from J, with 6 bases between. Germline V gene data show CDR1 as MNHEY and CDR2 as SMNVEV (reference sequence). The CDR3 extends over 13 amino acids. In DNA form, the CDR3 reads TGTGCCAGCAGTTTACGGGGGAATCAGCCCCAGCATTTT. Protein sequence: CASSLRGNQPQHF.

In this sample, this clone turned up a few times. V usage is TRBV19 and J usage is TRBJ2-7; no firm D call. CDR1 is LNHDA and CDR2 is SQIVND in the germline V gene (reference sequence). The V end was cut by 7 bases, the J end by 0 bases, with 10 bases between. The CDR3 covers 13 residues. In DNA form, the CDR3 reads TGTGCCAGTAATCGCGCAGGCTCCTACGAGCAGTACTTC. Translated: CASNRAGSYEQYF.

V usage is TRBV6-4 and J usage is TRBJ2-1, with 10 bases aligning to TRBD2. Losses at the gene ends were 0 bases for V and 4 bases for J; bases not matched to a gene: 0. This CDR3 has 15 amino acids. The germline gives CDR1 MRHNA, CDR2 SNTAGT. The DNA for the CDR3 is TGTGCCAGCAGTGACTCAGCGGGGGGGTACAATGAGCAGTTCTTC. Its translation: CASSDSAGGYNEQFF.

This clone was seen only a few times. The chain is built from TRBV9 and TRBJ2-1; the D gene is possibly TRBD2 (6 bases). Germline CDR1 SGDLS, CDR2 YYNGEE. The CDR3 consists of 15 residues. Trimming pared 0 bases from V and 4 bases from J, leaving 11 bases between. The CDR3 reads CASSVEGRDYNEQFF. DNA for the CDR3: TGTGCCAGCAGCGTAGAGGGGCGGGATTACAATGAGCAGTTCTTC.

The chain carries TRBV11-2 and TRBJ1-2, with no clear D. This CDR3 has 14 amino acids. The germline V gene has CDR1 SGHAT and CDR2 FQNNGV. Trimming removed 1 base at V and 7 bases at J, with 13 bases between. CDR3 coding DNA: TGTGCCAGCAGCTTAGGGCCGGGAGGTACTGGCTACACCTTC. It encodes CASSLGPGGTGYTF.

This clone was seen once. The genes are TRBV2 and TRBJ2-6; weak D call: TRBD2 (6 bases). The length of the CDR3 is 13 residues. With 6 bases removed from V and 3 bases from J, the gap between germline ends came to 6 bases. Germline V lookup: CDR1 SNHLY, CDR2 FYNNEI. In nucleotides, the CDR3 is TGTGCCAGCAGGGGGGGTGGGGCCAACGTCCTGACTTTC. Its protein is CASRGGGANVLTF.

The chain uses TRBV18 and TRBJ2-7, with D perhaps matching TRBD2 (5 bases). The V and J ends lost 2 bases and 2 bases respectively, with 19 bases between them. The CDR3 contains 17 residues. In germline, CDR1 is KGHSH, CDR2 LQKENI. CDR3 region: CASSPLSDVTGTYEQYF. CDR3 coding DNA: TGTGCCAGCTCACCATTGAGCGATGTTACGGGGACCTACGAGCAGTACTTC.

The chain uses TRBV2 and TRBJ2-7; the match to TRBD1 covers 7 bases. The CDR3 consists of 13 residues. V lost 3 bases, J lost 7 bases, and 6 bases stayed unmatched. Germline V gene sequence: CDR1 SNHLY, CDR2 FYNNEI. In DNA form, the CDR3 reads TGTGCCAGCAGTGATGTAGGGGGCTGGGAGCAGTACTTC. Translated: CASSDVGGWEQYF. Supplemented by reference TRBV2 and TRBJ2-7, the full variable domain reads EPEVTQTPSHQVTQMGQEVILRCVPISNHLYFYWYRQILGQKVEFLVSFYNNEISEKSEIFDDQFSVERPDGSNFTLKIRSTKLEDSAMYFCASSDVGGWEQYFGPGTRLTVT.

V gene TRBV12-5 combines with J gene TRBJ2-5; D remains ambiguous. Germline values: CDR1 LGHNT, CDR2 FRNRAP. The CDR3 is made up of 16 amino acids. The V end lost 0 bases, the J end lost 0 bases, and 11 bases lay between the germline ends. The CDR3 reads CASGLVLESYQETQYF. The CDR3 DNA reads TGTGCTAGTGGTTTGGTACTTGAGTCGTACCAAGAGACCCAGTACTTC.

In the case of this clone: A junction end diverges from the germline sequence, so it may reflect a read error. The CDR3 protein is CASSPGLAGGAVNF. The CDR3 DNA reads as TGTGCCAGCAGTCCTGGACTAGCGGGAGGAGCTGTGAACTTC. This chain links TRBV28 with TRBJ2-7; 14 nucleotides agree with TRBD2. The germline gives CDR1 MDHEN, CDR2 SYDVKM. This CDR3 region has 14 residues.

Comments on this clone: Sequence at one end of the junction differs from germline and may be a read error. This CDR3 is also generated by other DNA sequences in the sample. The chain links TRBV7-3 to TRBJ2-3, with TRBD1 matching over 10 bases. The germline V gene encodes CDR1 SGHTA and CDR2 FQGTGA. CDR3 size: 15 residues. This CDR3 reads CASSLTTGGADTQYF. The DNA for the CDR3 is TGTGCCAGCAGCCTAACGACAGGGGGCGCAGATACGCAGTATTTT.

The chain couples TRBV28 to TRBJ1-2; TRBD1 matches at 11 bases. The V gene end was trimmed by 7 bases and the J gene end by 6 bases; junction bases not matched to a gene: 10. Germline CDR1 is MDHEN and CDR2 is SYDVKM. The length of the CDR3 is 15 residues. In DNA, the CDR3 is TGTGCCAGCATTACAACCGGGACAGGGGGTGATGGCTACACCTTC. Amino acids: CASITTGTGGDGYTF.

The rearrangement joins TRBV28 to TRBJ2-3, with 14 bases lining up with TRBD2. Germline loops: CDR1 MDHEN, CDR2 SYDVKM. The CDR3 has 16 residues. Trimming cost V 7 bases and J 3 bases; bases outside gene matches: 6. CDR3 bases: TGTGCCAGCACCCCCTGGACTAGCGGGAGGACAGATACGCAGTATTTT. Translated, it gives CASTPWTSGRTDTQYF.